This T cell receptor (beta chain) was sequenced for a study of T cell repertoires in cytomegalovirus infection. On the study more broadly: Carrying CMV and the relevant HLA type showed in public TCR beta signatures.

This clonotype was counted between two and nine times. Its antigen remains unidentified. Via MiXCR, TCRdb re-called the reads, giving one row per CDR3 protein. The table has approximately 300,000 distinct CDR3 sequences, around 25% seen once; the top ten hold about an eighth. The germline V gene has CDR1 SGHAT and CDR2 FQNNGV. This CDR3 region has 18 residues. Trimming cost V 5 bases and J 3 bases, with 23 bases left between them. V gene TRBV11-2 combines with J gene TRBJ1-3; D gene ambiguous. The source of this sequence is a human donor in good health (CMV status not recorded). Some clones in this sample may be carry-over from other donors' samples. The specimen was cultured PBMCs, collected from culture after CMV antigen stimulation. The CDR3 coding sequence is TGTGCCAGCAGCCCCCGTGATTCAGGCGCCGGAATTGGAAACACCATATATTTT. It is translated as CASSPRDSGAGIGNTIYF.